This TCR beta chain was captured in a study of TIL therapy for anti-PD-1-resistant metastatic lung cancer. Time point denoted: pre-treatment sample, taken before nivolumab and TIL therapy. This was the immunoSEQ v3 assay. Assay used: immunoSEQ multiplex PCR; TCRdb lists only in-frame clones, some missing. There are about 20,000 clones in the sample; about four fifths occur only once, and 2.2% lies in the top ten. The germline gives CDR1 SQVTM, CDR2 ANQGSEA. The CDR3 extends over 12 amino acids. Trimming pared 5 bases from V and 6 bases from J, leaving 11 bases between. The material sequenced was blood, taken at baseline. The sequence was obtained from a person aged 25-80 years with non-small cell lung cancer. This chain uses TRBV29-1 with TRBJ1-5; D might be TRBD1 (5 bases). In nucleotides, the CDR3 is TGCAGCGTTCAAGCGGGGGGTCAGCCCCAGCATTTT. Its protein product is CSVQAGGQPQHF.